This T cell receptor beta chain came from a study of cytomegalovirus exposure and HLA in healthy donors (dated by TCRdb to the late 2010s). General notes on the study: The 500 to 800 repertoires of the first cohort and the 110 or so validation repertoires were produced on the same platform, according to a later analysis. To predict cytomegalovirus infection status, the study brought together high-throughput TCR immunosequencing, statistical association of individual TCRs with disease status, and machine learning. The study was designed to test whether signatures of past pathogen exposure could be identified by cataloging public T cell receptors. Besides the first cohort of roughly 700 subjects, a separate validation cohort made up of 120 different subjects was used. Overall study results and their limits: Of the cluster scores, 85% to 95% were above 0 in a later analysis, which found that TCRs clustered in the first cohort also tended to co-occur in the 120 or so validation repertoires. Cytomegalovirus status was reported to be diagnosed by the classifier with high specificity and sensitivity in both the original and validation cohorts. According to the authors, the approach could potentially be generalized to other disease states and immunological phenotypes. A few of the identified cytomegalovirus-associated TCR beta chains were confirmed in vitro to be specific for cytomegalovirus antigens. The study gave a list of under 200 TCR beta chains associated with cytomegalovirus. While some public TCRs were present in many individuals, most TCR sequences turned up only very rarely across donors. A later analysis had no HLA typing for the validation cohort, so co-occurrence there was scored across all 130 or so repertoires.

Donors formed part of the validation cohort, which comprised 120 subjects and was distinct from the first cohort of several hundred subjects. CDR1 and CDR2 are read off the germline V gene (reference sequence) as MNHEY and SMNVEV. The trim is 2 bases for V and 3 bases for J, with a gap of 16 bases between the germline ends. The CDR3 spans 16 residues, from the cysteine through the phenylalanine. Only CDR3 DNA is held: 48 bases, read in frame from base 1. Libraries were constructed by the immunoSEQ multiplex PCR assay. In the paper's pipeline: To diagnose cytomegalovirus status from the catalog of TCR beta chain sequences, a statistical classification framework was built. TCRdb holds this immuneACCESS table with in-frame rearrangements only. Some clones are missing; in checked studies, unresolved V genes explain under half, and the rest has no known cause. That table is the source of V, J and clone size, and D and trimming were worked out from the DNA. The sample includes roughly 250,000 clones, with roughly 90% observed a single time. The ten top clones hold 0.3% to 0.4% of the sample.

A remark on this clone: Its cognate antigen has yet to be identified. Base quality data are lacking; no much larger clone is found one base away.

This receptor chain uses TRBV27 and TRBJ1-1, and possibly TRBD1, on 6 matching bases. Sequencing was done on a sample of PBMCs. This receptor was taken from a woman aged 18-29 years in good health and CMV-seronegative. The DNA reads TGTGCCAGCAGTTTACCCCGACAGGATCGGGACACTGAAGCTTTCTTT. Its translation is CASSLPRQDRDTEAFF.